The sequence of this TCR beta chain was determined in a study of PD-L1 blockade in urothelial cancer. TCRdb's table, derived via immunoSEQ multiplex PCR, lists solely in-frame clones and lacks some. The data show tens of thousands of clones, around 89% seen once. This CDR3 comprises 17 residues. J gave up 3 bases and V 3 bases, and 8 bases lay outside the gene matches. Germline V gene sequence: CDR1 SGDLS, CDR2 YYNGEE. The receptor comes from a man in his sixties with urothelial cancer. This chain links TRBV9 with TRBJ2-1; 11 positions agree with TRBD2. Sequencing used PBMCs, obtained around atezolizumab (anti-PD-L1) treatment. The DNA of the CDR3 is TGTGCCAGCAGCGCCAAACCCGGGACTAGCGGCTACAATGAGCAGTTCTTC. Protein: CASSAKPGTSGYNEQFF.